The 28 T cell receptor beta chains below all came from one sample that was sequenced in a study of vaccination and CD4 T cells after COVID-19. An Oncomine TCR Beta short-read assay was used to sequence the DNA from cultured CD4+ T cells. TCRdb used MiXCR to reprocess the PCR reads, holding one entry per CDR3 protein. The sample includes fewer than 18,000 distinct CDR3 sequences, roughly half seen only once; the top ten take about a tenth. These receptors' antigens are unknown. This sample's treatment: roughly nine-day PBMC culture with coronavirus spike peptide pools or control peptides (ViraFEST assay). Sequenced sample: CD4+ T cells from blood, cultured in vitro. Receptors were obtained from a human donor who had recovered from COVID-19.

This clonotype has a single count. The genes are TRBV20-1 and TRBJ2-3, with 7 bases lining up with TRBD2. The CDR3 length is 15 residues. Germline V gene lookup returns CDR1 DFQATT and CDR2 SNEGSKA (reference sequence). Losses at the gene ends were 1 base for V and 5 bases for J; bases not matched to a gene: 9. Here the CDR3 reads CSARGVGAGEDTQYF. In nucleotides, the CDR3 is TGCAGTGCTAGAGGAGTGGGCGCGGGGGAAGATACGCAGTATTTT.

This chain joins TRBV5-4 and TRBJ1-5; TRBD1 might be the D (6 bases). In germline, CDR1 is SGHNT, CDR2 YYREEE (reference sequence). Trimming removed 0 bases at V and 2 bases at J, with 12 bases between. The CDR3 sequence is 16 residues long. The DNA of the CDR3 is TGTGCCAGCAGCTTGGATGGGGGGCAGGGCAATCAGCCCCAGCATTTT. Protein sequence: CASSLDGGQGNQPQHF.

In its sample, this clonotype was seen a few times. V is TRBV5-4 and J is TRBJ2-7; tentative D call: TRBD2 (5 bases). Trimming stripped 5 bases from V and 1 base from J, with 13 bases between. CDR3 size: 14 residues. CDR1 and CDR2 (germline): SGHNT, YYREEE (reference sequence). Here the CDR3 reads CASSYGGRSYEQYF. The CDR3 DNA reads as TGTGCCAGCAGTTACGGAGGACGGTCCTACGAGCAGTACTTC.

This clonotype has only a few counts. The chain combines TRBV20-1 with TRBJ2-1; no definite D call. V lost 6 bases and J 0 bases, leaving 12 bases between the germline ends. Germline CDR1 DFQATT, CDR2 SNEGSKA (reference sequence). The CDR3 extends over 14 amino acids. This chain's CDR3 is CSARTLSSYNEQFF. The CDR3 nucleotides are TGCAGTGCCCGCACTTTGAGCTCCTACAATGAGCAGTTCTTC.

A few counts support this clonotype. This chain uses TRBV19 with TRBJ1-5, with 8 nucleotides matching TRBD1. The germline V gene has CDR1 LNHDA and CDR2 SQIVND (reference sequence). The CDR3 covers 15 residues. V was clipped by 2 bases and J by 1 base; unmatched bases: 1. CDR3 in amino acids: CASSIRQGSNQPQHF. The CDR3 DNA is TGTGCCAGTAGTATACGACAGGGGAGCAATCAGCCCCAGCATTTT.

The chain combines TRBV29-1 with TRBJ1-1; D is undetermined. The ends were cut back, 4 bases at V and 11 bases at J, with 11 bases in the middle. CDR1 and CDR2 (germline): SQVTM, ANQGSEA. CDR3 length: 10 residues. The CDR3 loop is CSVVESLAFF. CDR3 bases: TGCAGCGTTGTCGAGTCGCTGGCTTTCTTT.

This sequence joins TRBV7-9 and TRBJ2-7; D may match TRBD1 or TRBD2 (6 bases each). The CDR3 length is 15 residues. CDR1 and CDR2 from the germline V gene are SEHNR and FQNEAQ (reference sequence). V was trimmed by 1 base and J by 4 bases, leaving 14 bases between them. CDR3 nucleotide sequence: TGTGCCAGCAGCTTAGTGGCAGGGGAGGTTTACGAGCAGTACTTC. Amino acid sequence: CASSLVAGEVYEQYF.

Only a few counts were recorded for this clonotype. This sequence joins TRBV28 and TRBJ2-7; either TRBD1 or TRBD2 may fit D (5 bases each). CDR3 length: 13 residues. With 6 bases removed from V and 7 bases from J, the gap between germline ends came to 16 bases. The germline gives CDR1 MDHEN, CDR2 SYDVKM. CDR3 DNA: TGTGCCAGCAGCGCACCGGGGCCGGGGGAGCAGTACTTC. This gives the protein CASSAPGPGEQYF.

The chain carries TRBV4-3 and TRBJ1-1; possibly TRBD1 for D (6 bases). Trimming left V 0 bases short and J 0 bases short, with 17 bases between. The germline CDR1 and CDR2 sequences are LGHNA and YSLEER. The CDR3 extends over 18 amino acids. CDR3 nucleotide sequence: TGCGCCAGCAGCCAAGATTCTACAGGGAGGGGGTTGAACACTGAAGCTTTCTTT. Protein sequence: CASSQDSTGRGLNTEAFF.

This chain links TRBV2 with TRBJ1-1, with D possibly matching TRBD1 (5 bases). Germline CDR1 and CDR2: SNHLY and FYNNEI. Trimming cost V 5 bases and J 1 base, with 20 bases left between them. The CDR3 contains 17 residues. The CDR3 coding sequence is TGTGCCAGCAGTATCCCCGTGCAAGGGGTAAGGAACACTGAAGCTTTCTTT. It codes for CASSIPVQGVRNTEAFF.

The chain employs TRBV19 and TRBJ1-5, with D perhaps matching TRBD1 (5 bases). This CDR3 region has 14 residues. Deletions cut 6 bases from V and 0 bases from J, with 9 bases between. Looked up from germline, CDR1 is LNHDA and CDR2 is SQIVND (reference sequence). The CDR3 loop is CASRGEYSNQPQHF. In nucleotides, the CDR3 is TGTGCCAGTAGAGGGGAATATAGCAATCAGCCCCAGCATTTT.

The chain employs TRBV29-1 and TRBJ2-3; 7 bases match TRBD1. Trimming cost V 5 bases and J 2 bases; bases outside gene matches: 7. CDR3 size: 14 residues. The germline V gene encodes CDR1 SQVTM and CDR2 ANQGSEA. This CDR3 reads CSVRQGRATDTQYF. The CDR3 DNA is TGCAGCGTTAGACAGGGTAGGGCCACAGATACGCAGTATTTT.

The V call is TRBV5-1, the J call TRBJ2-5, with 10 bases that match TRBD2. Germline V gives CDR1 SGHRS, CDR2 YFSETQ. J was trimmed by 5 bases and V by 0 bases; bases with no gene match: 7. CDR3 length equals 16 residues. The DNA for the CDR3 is TGCGCCAGCAGCTTGGCACTCCTAGCGGGGGAGGAGACCCAGTACTTC. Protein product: CASSLALLAGEETQYF.

The CDR3 protein is CASSLPSSYNSPLHF. CDR3 DNA sequence: TGTGCCAGCAGTTTGCCCAGCTCCTATAATTCACCCCTCCACTTT. V is TRBV28 and J is TRBJ1-6; D gene uncertain. Trimming shortened V by 3 bases and J by 0 bases, and 6 bases separated the two germline ends. This CDR3 has 15 amino acids. Germline V gene data show CDR1 as MDHEN and CDR2 as SYDVKM.

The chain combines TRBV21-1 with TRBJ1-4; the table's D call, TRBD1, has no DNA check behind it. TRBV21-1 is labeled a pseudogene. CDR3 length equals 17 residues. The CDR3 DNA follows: TGTGCCAGCAGCAAAGGGGGCAAGGGGCGAAACTTGGGAAAACTGTTTTTT. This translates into CASSKGGKGRNLGKLFF.

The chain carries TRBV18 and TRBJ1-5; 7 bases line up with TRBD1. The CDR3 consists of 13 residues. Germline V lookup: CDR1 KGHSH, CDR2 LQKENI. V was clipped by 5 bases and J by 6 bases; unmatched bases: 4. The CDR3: CASSTGAAQPQHF. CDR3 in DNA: TGTGCCAGCTCAACAGGGGCAGCTCAGCCCCAGCATTTT.

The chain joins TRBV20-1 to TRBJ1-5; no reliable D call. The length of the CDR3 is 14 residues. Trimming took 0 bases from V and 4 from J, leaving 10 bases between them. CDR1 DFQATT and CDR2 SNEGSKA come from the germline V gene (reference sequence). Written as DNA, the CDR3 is TGCAGTGCTAGAGAGGTAGAAAGGAATCAGCCCCAGCATTTT. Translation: CSAREVERNQPQHF.

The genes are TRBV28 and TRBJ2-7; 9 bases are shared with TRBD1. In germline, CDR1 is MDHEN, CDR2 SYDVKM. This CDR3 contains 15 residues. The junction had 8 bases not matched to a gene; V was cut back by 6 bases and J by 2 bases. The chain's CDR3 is CASRRGTGFTYEQYF. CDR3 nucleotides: TGTGCCAGCAGAAGGGGGACAGGGTTCACCTACGAGCAGTACTTC.

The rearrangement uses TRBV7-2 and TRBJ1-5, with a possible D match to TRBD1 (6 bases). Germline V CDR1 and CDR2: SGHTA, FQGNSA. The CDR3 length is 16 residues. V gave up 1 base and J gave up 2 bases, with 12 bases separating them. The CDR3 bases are TGTGCCAGCAGCTTAGAGGGGGGTTTAGGCAATCAGCCCCAGCATTTT. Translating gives CASSLEGGLGNQPQHF.

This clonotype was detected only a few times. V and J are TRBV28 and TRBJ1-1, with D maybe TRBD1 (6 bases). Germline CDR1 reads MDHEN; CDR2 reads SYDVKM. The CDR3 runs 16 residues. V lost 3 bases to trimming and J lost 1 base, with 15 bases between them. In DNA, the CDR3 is TGTGCCAGCAGTTTGGTGTATGGGGGCTCGAACACTGAAGCTTTCTTT. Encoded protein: CASSLVYGGSNTEAFF. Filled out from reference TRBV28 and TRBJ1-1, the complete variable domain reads DVKVTQSSRYLVKRTGEKVFLECVQDMDHENMFWYRQDPGLGLRLIYFSYDVKMKEKGDIPEGYSVSREKKERFSLILESASTNQTSMYLCASSLVYGGSNTEAFFGQGTRLTVV.

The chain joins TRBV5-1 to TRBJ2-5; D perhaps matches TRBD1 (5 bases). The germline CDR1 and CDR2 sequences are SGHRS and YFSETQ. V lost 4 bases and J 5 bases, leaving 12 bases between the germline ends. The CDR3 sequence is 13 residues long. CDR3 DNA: TGCGCCAGCAGCCTGGCCGCAGGGGAGACCCAGTACTTC. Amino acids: CASSLAAGETQYF.

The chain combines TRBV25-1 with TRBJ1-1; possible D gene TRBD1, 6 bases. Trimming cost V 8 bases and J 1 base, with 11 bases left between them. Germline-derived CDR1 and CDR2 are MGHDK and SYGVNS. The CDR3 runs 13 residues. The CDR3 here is CASGRDKNTEAFF. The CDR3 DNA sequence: TGTGCCAGCGGCCGGGACAAGAACACTGAAGCTTTCTTT.

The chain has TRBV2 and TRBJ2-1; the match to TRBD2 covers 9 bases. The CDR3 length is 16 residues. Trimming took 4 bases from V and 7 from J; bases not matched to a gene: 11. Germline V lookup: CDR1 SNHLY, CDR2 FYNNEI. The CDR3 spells CASSVGWRGGRNEQFF. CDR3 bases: TGTGCCAGCAGTGTGGGGTGGCGGGGGGGCCGGAATGAGCAGTTCTTC.

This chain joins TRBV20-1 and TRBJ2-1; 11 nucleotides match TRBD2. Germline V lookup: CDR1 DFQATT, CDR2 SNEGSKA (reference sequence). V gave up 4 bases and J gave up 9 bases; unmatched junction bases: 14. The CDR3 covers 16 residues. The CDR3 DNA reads TGCAGTGCTAACGGACTAGCGGGTAGGAGGTGGAGTGAGCAGTTCTTC. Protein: CSANGLAGRRWSEQFF.

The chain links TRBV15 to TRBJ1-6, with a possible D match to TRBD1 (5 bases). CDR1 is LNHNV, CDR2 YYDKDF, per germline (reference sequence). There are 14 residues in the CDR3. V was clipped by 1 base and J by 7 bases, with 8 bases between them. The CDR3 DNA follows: TGTGCCACCAGCAGAGGTCAGGGCAATTCACCCCTCCACTTT. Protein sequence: CATSRGQGNSPLHF.

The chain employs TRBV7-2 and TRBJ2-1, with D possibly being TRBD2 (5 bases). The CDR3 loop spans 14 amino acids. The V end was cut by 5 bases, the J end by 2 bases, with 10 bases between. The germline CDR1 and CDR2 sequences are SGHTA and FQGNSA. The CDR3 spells CASSQELAYNEQFF. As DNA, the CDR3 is TGTGCCAGCAGCCAAGAACTAGCCTACAATGAGCAGTTCTTC. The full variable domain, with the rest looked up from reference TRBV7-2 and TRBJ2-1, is GAGVSQSPSNKVTEKGKDVELRCDPISGHTALYWYRQSLGQGLEFLIYFQGNSAPDKSGLPSDRFSAERTGGSVSTLTIQRTQQEDSAVYLCASSQELAYNEQFFGPGTRLTVL.

The CDR3 loop is CAWSVRTGDNQPQHF. The CDR3 coding sequence is TGTGCCTGGAGTGTCCGGACAGGGGACAATCAGCCCCAGCATTTT. The rearrangement joins TRBV30 to TRBJ1-5; 9 positions match TRBD1. The V and J ends lost 0 bases and 3 bases, in that order; junction bases with no gene match: 3. In germline, CDR1 is GTSNPN, CDR2 SVGIG (reference sequence). The CDR3 is 15 amino acids.

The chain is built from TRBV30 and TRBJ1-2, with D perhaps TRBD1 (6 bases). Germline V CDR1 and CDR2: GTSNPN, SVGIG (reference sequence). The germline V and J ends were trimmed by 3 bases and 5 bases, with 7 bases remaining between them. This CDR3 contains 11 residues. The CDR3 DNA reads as TGTGCCTGGAGCCAGGGGTATGGCTACACCTTC. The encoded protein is CAWSQGYGYTF.